This T cell receptor beta chain derives from a study of T-cell reconstitution after alpha-beta-depleted transplantation in children. Researchers prepared the TCRbeta library using unique molecular identifiers, the study reports. MiXCR, applied by TCRdb to the PCR reads, yields one record per CDR3 protein. The table has 600,000 to 700,000 distinct CDR3 sequences, 16% seen once. V shed 5 bases and J 0 bases; nucleotides not matched to a gene: 6. The CDR3 loop spans 15 amino acids. Germline values: CDR1 DFQATT, CDR2 SNEGSKA (reference sequence). This clonotype was counted many times. The source was PBMCs from the stem cell graft donor, collected from the stem cell graft. The rearrangement links TRBV20-1 to TRBJ1-4; 7 bases align to TRBD1. The TCR originated in a human donor who donated a stem cell graft to a child with acute myeloid leukemia. The CDR3 protein is CSASRDSATNEKLFF. CDR3 nucleotides: TGCAGTGCTTCCCGGGACAGTGCAACTAATGAAAAACTGTTTTTT.